This T cell receptor beta chain came from a study of T-cell reconstitution after alpha-beta-depleted transplantation in children. This CDR3 is 16 amino acids long. CDR1 is DFQATT, CDR2 SNEGSKA, per germline (reference sequence). With V trimmed by 6 bases and J by 4 bases, 14 bases remained unmatched. Preparation of the TCRbeta library was carried out with unique molecular identifiers. TCRdb processed the PCR reads anew with MiXCR; each CDR3 protein has one entry. The sample includes about 440,000 distinct CDR3 sequences, 43% of them seen just once. The source was PBMCs, collected before TCRalphabeta/CD19-depleted stem cell transplant. The receptor comes from a girl aged 2 to 9 with aplastic anemia, due to receive a stem cell transplant. V gene TRBV20-1 combines with J gene TRBJ1-3; 8 bases are shared with TRBD1. Written as DNA, the CDR3 is TGCAGTGCCAGATCGACACAGGGGGATTGGGGAAACACCATATATTTT. Residues: CSARSTQGDWGNTIYF.